The rows below give T cell receptor beta chains drawn from one sample of a study of shared clonotypes between healthy human individuals. Generated by immunoSEQ multiplex PCR, the TCRdb table keeps only in-frame clones and is missing some. Among approximately 350,000 clones listed, around 72% were seen once. The material sequenced was memory CD4+ T cells sorted from blood. The receptors shown here come from a man aged 30 to 45 in good health. The CDR3 runs from the conserved cysteine through the conserved F or W. The order of the fields is clone size, D gene, J gene, V gene, CDR3 protein, CDR3 DNA. D genes are given only for firm matches. Clone size is not always given. Where it is, it says once, few, many or a class for expanded clones.

clone_size: NA
d_call: NA
j_call: TRBJ2-7
v_call: TRBV6-5
cdr3_aa: CASSRGISSYEQYF
cdr3_nt: TGTGCCAGCAGTCGAGGGATCAGCTCCTACGAGCAGTACTTC

clone_size: NA
d_call: NA
j_call: TRBJ1-1
v_call: TRBV6-5
cdr3_aa: CASRSTADYEAFF
cdr3_nt: TGTGCCAGCAGGTCGACAGCCGACTATGAAGCTTTCTTT

clone_size: once
d_call: TRBD2
j_call: TRBJ2-5
v_call: TRBV5-1
cdr3_aa: CASSLAVREGQKTQYF
cdr3_nt: TGCGCCAGCAGCTTGGCAGTGCGGGAGGGCCAAAAGACCCAGTACTTC

clone_size: NA
d_call: NA
j_call: TRBJ1-5
v_call: TRBV18
cdr3_aa: CASSPHPGGNQPQHF
cdr3_nt: TGTGCCAGCTCACCGCACCCAGGAGGCAATCAGCCCCAGCATTTT

clone_size: NA
d_call: NA
j_call: TRBJ2-3
v_call: TRBV4-1
cdr3_aa: CASSHQFTDTQYF
cdr3_nt: TGCGCCAGCAGCCACCAGTTCACAGATACGCAGTATTTT

clone_size: NA
d_call: NA
j_call: TRBJ2-7
v_call: TRBV9
cdr3_aa: CASSPRRGITYEQYF
cdr3_nt: TGTGCCAGCAGCCCTCGTAGGGGGATAACCTACGAGCAGTACTTC

clone_size: NA
d_call: TRBD1
j_call: TRBJ1-2
v_call: TRBV5-1
cdr3_aa: CASSPEGTGRGYTF
cdr3_nt: TGCGCCAGCAGCCCCGAAGGGACAGGTCGTGGCTACACCTTC

clone_size: NA
d_call: TRBD1
j_call: TRBJ2-1
v_call: TRBV7-2
cdr3_aa: CASSLARTGRILEFF
cdr3_nt: TGTGCCAGCAGCTTAGCACGGACAGGACGTATTTTGGAGTTCTTC

clone_size: NA
d_call: TRBD2
j_call: TRBJ2-7
v_call: TRBV5-1
cdr3_aa: CASSLGTSGRLGEQYF
cdr3_nt: TGCGCCAGCAGCTTGGGGACTAGCGGGAGATTGGGCGAGCAGTACTTC

clone_size: many
d_call: NA
j_call: TRBJ2-1
v_call: TRBV5-5
cdr3_aa: CASSSRVGPGNTEQFF
cdr3_nt: TGTGCCAGCAGCTCCCGCGTGGGGCCGGGAAACACTGAGCAGTTCTTC

clone_size: NA
d_call: NA
j_call: TRBJ1-4
v_call: TRBV27
cdr3_aa: CASSYSTNEKLFF
cdr3_nt: TGTGCCAGCAGTTACTCAACTAATGAAAAACTGTTTTTT

clone_size: once
d_call: TRBD1
j_call: TRBJ1-4
v_call: TRBV5-6
cdr3_aa: CASSSGTGQLNEKLFF
cdr3_nt: TGTGCCAGCAGCTCTGGAACGGGACAGCTTAATGAAAAACTGTTTTTT

clone_size: NA
d_call: TRBD1
j_call: TRBJ2-1
v_call: TRBV15
cdr3_aa: CATSRVDRGAEQFF
cdr3_nt: TGTGCCACCAGCAGGGTCGACAGGGGGGCTGAGCAGTTCTTC

clone_size: once
d_call: NA
j_call: TRBJ1-1
v_call: TRBV5-5
cdr3_aa: CASSSGGRNTEAFF
cdr3_nt: TGTGCCAGCAGCTCGGGGGGCCGGAACACTGAAGCTTTCTTT

clone_size: NA
d_call: NA
j_call: TRBJ2-1
v_call: TRBV5-6
cdr3_aa: CARLAKARSNDEQFF
cdr3_nt: TGTGCCAGATTAGCAAAGGCCCGGTCGAACGATGAGCAGTTCTTC

clone_size: NA
d_call: TRBD1
j_call: TRBJ1-3
v_call: TRBV27
cdr3_aa: CASSRTGWASGNTIYF
cdr3_nt: TGTGCCAGCAGTAGGACAGGGTGGGCATCTGGAAACACCATATATTTT

clone_size: NA
d_call: NA
j_call: TRBJ1-5
v_call: TRBV4-3
cdr3_aa: CASSQDRTQPQHF
cdr3_nt: TGCGCCAGCAGCCAAGATCGGACTCAGCCCCAGCATTTT

clone_size: NA
d_call: TRBD1
j_call: TRBJ1-2
v_call: TRBV28
cdr3_aa: CASTIQGAPSYGYTF
cdr3_nt: TGTGCCAGCACAATTCAGGGGGCGCCGTCCTATGGCTACACCTTC

clone_size: NA
d_call: NA
j_call: TRBJ2-1
v_call: TRBV5-4
cdr3_aa: CASSLPGLSSYNEQFF
cdr3_nt: TGTGCCAGCAGCTTGCCGGGTCTTTCTAGCTACAATGAGCAGTTCTTC

clone_size: NA
d_call: NA
j_call: TRBJ1-1
v_call: TRBV11-3
cdr3_aa: CASSLVWGKEAFF
cdr3_nt: TGTGCCAGCAGCTTAGTTTGGGGAAAGGAAGCTTTCTTT

clone_size: NA
d_call: NA
j_call: TRBJ2-7
v_call: TRBV28
cdr3_aa: CASSFPYYEQYF
cdr3_nt: TGTGCCAGCAGTTTCCCCTACTACGAGCAGTACTTC

clone_size: NA
d_call: NA
j_call: TRBJ2-1
v_call: TRBV19
cdr3_aa: CASTQPPNEQFF
cdr3_nt: TGTGCCAGTACACAACCCCCCAATGAGCAGTTCTTC

clone_size: NA
d_call: TRBD1
j_call: TRBJ2-5
v_call: TRBV6-6
cdr3_aa: CASSYSRDSQGETQYF
cdr3_nt: TGTGCCAGCAGTTACTCTAGGGACAGCCAGGGAGAGACCCAGTACTTC

clone_size: few
d_call: NA
j_call: TRBJ1-2
v_call: TRBV7-9
cdr3_aa: CASQQGHRGYTF
cdr3_nt: TGTGCCAGCCAACAGGGACATCGGGGCTACACCTTC

clone_size: NA
d_call: TRBD1
j_call: TRBJ2-7
v_call: TRBV28
cdr3_aa: CASSRTGKSYEQYF
cdr3_nt: TGTGCCAGCAGCCGGACAGGGAAATCCTACGAGCAGTACTTC

clone_size: NA
d_call: NA
j_call: TRBJ2-5
v_call: TRBV11-2
cdr3_aa: CASSFGRETQYF
cdr3_nt: TGTGCCAGCAGCTTTGGCCGGGAGACCCAGTACTTC

clone_size: NA
d_call: TRBD2
j_call: TRBJ2-1
v_call: TRBV5-6
cdr3_aa: CASSGGLAGNYNEQFF
cdr3_nt: TGTGCCAGCAGCGGGGGACTAGCGGGTAATTACAATGAGCAGTTCTTC

clone_size: few
d_call: TRBD1
j_call: TRBJ1-1
v_call: TRBV19
cdr3_aa: CASSTTGLATEAFF
cdr3_nt: TGTGCCAGTAGTACGACAGGGTTAGCCACTGAAGCTTTCTTT

clone_size: NA
d_call: NA
j_call: TRBJ2-3
v_call: TRBV6-5
cdr3_aa: CASSSPGVDTQYF
cdr3_nt: TGTGCCAGCAGTTCACCAGGGGTAGATACGCAGTATTTT

clone_size: NA
d_call: TRBD1
j_call: TRBJ2-7
v_call: TRBV7-2
cdr3_aa: CASSLGGTAYEQYF
cdr3_nt: TGTGCCAGCAGCTTAGGGGGGACAGCCTACGAGCAGTACTTC

clone_size: NA
d_call: NA
j_call: TRBJ2-1
v_call: TRBV6-1
cdr3_aa: CASIPDRTRNEQFF
cdr3_nt: TGTGCCAGCATCCCCGACAGAACCCGCAATGAGCAGTTCTTC

clone_size: NA
d_call: NA
j_call: TRBJ1-1
v_call: TRBV7-3
cdr3_aa: CASSLLSSTEAFF
cdr3_nt: TGTGCCAGCAGCCTCCTGTCGTCGACTGAAGCTTTCTTT

clone_size: NA
d_call: TRBD2
j_call: TRBJ2-3
v_call: TRBV5-4
cdr3_aa: CASSLDGRAGDTQYF
cdr3_nt: TGTGCCAGCAGCTTGGACGGGAGGGCCGGAGATACGCAGTATTTT

clone_size: NA
d_call: NA
j_call: TRBJ2-3
v_call: TRBV7-2
cdr3_aa: CASSSSFIADTQYF
cdr3_nt: TGTGCCAGCAGCTCCTCGTTTATCGCAGATACGCAGTATTTT

clone_size: NA
d_call: NA
j_call: TRBJ2-1
v_call: TRBV18
cdr3_aa: CASSPRQGLDNEQFF
cdr3_nt: TGTGCCAGCTCACCTCGCCAGGGACTTGATAATGAGCAGTTCTTC

clone_size: few
d_call: NA
j_call: TRBJ2-1
v_call: TRBV6-6
cdr3_aa: CASSPHSPENEQFF
cdr3_nt: TGTGCCAGCAGCCCCCACAGCCCGGAGAATGAGCAGTTCTTC

clone_size: NA
d_call: NA
j_call: TRBJ2-4
v_call: TRBV5-1
cdr3_aa: CASSLGQPKNIQYF
cdr3_nt: TGCGCCAGCAGCTTGGGGCAGCCTAAAAACATTCAGTACTTC

clone_size: NA
d_call: NA
j_call: TRBJ2-1
v_call: TRBV5-4
cdr3_aa: CASSFRGVQRDSSYNEQFF
cdr3_nt: TGTGCCAGCAGCTTCAGAGGTGTACAGCGGGACAGCTCCTACAATGAGCAGTTCTTC

clone_size: NA
d_call: NA
j_call: TRBJ2-1
v_call: TRBV5-4
cdr3_aa: CASSKGLGGVNEQFF
cdr3_nt: TGTGCCAGCAGCAAAGGACTAGGGGGAGTCAATGAGCAGTTCTTC